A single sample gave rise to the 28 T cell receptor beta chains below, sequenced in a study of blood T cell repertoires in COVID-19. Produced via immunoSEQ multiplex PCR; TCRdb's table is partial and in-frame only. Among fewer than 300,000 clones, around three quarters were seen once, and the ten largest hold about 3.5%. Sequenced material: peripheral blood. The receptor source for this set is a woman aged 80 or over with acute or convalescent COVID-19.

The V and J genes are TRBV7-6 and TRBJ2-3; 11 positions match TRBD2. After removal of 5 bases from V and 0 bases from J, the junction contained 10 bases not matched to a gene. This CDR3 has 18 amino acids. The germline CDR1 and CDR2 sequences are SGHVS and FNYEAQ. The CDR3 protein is CASSRVGTSGPSTDTQYF. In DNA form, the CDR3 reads TGTGCCAGCAGCCGGGTGGGGACTAGCGGACCTAGCACAGATACGCAGTATTTT.

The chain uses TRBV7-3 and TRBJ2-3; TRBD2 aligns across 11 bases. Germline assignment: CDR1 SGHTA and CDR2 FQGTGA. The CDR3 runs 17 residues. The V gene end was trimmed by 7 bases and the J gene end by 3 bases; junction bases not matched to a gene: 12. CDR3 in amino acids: CASKSSGGIVPTDTQYF. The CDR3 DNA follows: TGTGCCAGCAAGTCTAGCGGGGGGATCGTCCCTACAGATACGCAGTATTTT.

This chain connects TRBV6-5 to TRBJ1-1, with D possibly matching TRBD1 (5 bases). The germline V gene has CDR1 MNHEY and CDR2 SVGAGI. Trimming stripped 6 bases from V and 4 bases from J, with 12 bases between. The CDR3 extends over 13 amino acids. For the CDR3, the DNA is TGTGCCAGCAGATTCGACAGCTCCACTGAAGCTTTCTTT. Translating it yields CASRFDSSTEAFF.

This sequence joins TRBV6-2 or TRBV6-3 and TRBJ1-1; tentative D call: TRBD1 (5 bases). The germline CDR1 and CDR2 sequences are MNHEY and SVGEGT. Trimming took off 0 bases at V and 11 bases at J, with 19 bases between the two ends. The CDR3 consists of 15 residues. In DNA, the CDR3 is TGTGCCAGCAGTTACTCGAGTAGCCAGGGAAGAAGGGCTTTCTTT. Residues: CASSYSSSQGRRAFF.

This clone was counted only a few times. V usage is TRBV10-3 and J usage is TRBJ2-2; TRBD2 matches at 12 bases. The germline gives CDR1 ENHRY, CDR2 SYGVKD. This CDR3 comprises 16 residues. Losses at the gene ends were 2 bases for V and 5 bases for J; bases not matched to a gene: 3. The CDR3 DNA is TGTGCCATCAGTGAGACGACTAGCGGGAGTACCGGGGAGCTGTTTTTT. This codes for CAISETTSGSTGELFF.

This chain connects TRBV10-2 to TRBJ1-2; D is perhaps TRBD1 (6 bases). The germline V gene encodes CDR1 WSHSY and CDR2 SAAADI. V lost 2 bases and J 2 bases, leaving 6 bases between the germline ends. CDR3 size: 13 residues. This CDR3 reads CASSEQGNYGYTF. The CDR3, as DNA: TGCGCCAGCAGTGAGCAGGGGAACTATGGCTACACCTTC.

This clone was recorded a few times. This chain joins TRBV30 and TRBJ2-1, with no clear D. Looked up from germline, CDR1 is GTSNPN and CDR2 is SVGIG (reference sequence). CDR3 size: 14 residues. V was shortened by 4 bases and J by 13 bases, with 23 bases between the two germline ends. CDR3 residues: CAWTANPTPRKQFF. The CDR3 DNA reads TGTGCCTGGACCGCCAACCCGACTCCTAGGAAACAGTTCTTC. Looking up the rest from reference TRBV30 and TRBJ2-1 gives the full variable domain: SQTIHQWPATLVQPVGSPLSLECTVEGTSNPNLYWYRQAAGRGLQLLFYSVGIGQISSEVPQNLSASRPQDRQFILSSKKLLLSDSGFYLCAWTANPTPRKQFFGPGTRLTVL.

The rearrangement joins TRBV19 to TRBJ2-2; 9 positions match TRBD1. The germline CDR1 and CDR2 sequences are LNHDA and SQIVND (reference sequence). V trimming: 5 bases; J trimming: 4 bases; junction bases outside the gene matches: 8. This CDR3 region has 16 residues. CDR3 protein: CASSSGQGGLTGELFF. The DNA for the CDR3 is TGTGCCAGTAGTTCGGGACAGGGAGGTCTCACCGGGGAGCTGTTTTTT. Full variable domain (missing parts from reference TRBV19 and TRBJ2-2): DGGITQSPKYLFRKEGQNVTLSCEQNLNHDAMYWYRQDPGQGLRLIYYSQIVNDFQKGDIAEGYSVSREKKESFPLTVTSAQKNPTAFYLCASSSGQGGLTGELFFGEGSRLTVL.

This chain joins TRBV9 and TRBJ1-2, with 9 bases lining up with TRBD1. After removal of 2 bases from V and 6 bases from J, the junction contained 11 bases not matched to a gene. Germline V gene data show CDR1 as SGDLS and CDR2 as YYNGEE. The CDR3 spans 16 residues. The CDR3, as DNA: TGTGCCAGCAGCGTTTCCGGGACAGGGAAAGGGGATGGCTACACCTTC. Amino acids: CASSVSGTGKGDGYTF.

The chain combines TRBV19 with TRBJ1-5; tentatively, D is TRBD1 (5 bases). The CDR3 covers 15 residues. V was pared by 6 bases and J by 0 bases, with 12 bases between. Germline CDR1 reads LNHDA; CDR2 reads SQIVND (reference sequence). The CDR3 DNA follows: TGTGCCAGTAGGGAGACAGAAAATAGCAATCAGCCCCAGCATTTT. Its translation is CASRETENSNQPQHF.

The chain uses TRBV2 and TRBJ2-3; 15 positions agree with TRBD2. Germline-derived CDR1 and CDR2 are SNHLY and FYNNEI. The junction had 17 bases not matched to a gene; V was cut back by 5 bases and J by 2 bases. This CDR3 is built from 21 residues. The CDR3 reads CASSPGTSGGLGPGTTDTQYF. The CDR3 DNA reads TGTGCCAGCAGTCCTGGGACTAGCGGGGGGCTTGGGCCGGGAACCACAGATACGCAGTATTTT.

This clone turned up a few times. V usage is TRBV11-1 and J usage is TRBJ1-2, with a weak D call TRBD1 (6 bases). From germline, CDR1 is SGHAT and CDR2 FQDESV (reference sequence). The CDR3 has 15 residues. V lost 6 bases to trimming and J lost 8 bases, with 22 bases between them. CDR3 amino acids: CASSPLTGRGDGYTF. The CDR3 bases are TGTGCCAGCAGTCCCCTTACAGGGAGAGGCGACGGCTACACCTTC.

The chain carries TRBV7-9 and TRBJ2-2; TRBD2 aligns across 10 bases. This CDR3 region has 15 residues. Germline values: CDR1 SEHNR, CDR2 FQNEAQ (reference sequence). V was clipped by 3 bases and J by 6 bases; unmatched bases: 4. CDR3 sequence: CASSFPGTSAGELFF. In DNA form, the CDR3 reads TGTGCCAGCAGCTTTCCGGGGACTAGCGCCGGGGAGCTGTTTTTT.

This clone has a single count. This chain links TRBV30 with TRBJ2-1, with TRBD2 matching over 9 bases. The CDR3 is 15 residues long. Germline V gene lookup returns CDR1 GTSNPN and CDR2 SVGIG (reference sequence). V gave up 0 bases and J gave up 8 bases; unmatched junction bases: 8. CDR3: CAWSVGLAGRDEQFF. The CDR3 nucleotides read TGTGCCTGGAGTGTAGGGCTAGCGGGACGTGATGAGCAGTTCTTC.

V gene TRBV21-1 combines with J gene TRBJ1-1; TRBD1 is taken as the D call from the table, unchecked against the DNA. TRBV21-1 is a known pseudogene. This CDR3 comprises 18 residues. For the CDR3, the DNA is TGTGCCAGCAGCAGTGTGAGGACAACCCAAATCATGAACACTGAAGCTTTCTTT. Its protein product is CASSSVRTTQIMNTEAFF.

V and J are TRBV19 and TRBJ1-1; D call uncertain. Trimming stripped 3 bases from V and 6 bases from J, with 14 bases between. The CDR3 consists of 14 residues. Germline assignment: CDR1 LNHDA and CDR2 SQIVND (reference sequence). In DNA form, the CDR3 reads TGTGCCAGTAGTATGAGGCCGGCGGGCGCTGAAGCTTTCTTT. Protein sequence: CASSMRPAGAEAFF.

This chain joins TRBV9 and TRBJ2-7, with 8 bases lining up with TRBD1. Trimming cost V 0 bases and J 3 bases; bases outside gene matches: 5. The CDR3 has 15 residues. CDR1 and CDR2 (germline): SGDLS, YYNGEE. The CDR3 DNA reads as TGTGCCAGCAGCGTAGGACGGACAGGGAACTACGAGCAGTACTTC. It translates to CASSVGRTGNYEQYF.

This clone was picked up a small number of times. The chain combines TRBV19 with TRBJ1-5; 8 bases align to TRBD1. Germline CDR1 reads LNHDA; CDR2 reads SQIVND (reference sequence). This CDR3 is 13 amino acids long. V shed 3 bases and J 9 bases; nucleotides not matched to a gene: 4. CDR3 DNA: TGTGCCAGTAGTATTGGCAGGGGGCGGCCCCAGCATTTT. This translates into CASSIGRGRPQHF.

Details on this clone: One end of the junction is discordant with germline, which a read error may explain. The DNA for the CDR3 is TGTGCCAGCAGCTTCGGACAGTCCTTTAATTCACCCCTCCACTTT. This translates into CASSFGQSFNSPLHF. The genes are TRBV11-2 and TRBJ1-6; D is possibly TRBD1 (6 bases). The V gene's germline CDR1 is SGHAT and CDR2 FQNNGV. This CDR3 has 15 amino acids.

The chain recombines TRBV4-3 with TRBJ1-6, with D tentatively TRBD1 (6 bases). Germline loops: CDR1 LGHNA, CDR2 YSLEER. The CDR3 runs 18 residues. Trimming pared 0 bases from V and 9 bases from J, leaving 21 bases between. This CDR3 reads CASSQEIPQQGLGSPLHF. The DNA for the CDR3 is TGCGCCAGCAGCCAAGAAATCCCCCAACAGGGTCTGGGTTCACCCCTCCACTTT.

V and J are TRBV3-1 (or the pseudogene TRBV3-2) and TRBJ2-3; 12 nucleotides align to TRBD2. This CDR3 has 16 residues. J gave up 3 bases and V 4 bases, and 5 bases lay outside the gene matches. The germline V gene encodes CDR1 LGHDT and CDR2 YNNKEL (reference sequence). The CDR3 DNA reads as TGTGCCAGCAGCCCTCTAGCGGGGGGGCGAACAGATACGCAGTATTTT. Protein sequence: CASSPLAGGRTDTQYF.

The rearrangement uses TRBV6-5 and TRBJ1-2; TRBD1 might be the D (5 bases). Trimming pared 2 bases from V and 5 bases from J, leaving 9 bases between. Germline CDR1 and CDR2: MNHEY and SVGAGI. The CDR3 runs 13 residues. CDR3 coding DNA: TGTGCCAGCAGTTACGACAGAAAATATGGCTACACCTTC. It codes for CASSYDRKYGYTF.

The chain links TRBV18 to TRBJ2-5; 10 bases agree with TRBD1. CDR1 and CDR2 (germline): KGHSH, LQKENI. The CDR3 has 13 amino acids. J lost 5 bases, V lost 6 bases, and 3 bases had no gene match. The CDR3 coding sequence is TGTGCCAGCTCCCGACAGGGGGCGGAGACCCAGTACTTC. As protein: CASSRQGAETQYF.

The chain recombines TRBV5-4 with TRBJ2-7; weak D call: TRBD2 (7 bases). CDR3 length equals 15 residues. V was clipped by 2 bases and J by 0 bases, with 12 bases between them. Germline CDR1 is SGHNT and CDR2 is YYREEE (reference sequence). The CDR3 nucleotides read TGTGCCAGCAGCTTCGGCGGGGGCCACTCCTACGAGCAGTACTTC. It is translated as CASSFGGGHSYEQYF.

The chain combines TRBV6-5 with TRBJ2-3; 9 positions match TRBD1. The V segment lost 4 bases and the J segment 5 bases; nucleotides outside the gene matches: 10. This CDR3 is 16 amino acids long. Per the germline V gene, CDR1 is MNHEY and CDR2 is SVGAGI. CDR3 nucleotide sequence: TGTGCCAGCAGTTCCAGCGGGACAGGGAAGAGAGATACGCAGTATTTT. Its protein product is CASSSSGTGKRDTQYF.

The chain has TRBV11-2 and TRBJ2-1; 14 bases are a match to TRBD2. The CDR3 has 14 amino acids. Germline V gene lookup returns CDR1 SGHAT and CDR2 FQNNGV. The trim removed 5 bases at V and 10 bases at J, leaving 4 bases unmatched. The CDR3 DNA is TGTGCCAGCAGCCCGGGACTAGCGGGAGTCGAGCAGTTCTTC. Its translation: CASSPGLAGVEQFF.

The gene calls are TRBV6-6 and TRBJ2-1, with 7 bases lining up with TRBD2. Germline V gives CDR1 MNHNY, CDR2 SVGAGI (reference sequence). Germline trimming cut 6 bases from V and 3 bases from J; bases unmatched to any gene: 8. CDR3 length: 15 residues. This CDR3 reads CASRSPGGGYNEQFF. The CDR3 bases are TGTGCCAGCAGGTCGCCGGGAGGAGGCTACAATGAGCAGTTCTTC.

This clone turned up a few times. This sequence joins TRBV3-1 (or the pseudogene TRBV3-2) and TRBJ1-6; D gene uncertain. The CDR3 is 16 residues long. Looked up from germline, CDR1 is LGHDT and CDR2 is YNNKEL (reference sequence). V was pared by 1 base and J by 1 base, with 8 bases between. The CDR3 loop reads CASSQGWQSYNSPLHF. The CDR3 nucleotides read TGTGCCAGCAGCCAAGGATGGCAGTCCTATAATTCACCCCTCCACTTT.